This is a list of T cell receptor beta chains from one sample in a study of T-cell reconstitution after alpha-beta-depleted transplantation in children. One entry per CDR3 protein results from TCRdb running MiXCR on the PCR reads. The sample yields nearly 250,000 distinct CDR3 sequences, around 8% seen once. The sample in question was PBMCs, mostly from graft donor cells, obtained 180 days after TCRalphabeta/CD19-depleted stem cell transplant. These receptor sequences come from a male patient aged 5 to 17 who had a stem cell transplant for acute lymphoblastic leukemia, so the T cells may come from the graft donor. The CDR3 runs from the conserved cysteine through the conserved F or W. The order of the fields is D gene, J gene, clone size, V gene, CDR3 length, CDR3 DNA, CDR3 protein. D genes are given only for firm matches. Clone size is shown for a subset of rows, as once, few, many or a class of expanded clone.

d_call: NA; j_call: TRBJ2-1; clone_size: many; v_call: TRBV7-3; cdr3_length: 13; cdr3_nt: TGTGCCAGCAGCTTAACCCCACCCAATGAGCAGTTCTTC; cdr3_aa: CASSLTPPNEQFF
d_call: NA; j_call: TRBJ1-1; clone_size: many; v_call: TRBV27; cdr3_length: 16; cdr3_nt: TGTGCCAGCAATAGGAGGGGCAGGGGAAGATACACTGAAGCTTTCTTT; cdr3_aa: CASNRRGRGRYTEAFF
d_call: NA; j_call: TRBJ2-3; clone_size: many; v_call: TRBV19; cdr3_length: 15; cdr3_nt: TGTGCCAGTAGTATTCTAACGGGGCCAACAGATACGCAGTATTTT; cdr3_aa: CASSILTGPTDTQYF
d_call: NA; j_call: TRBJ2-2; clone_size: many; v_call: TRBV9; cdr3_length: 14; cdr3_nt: TGTGCCAGCAGCGTAGAGTCAGGGTTAGGGGAGCTGTTTTTT; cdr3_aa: CASSVESGLGELFF
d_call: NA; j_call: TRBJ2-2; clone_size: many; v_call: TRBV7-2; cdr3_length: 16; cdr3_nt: TGTGCCAGCAGCCCCCGCCTGACAGGGAACACCGGGGAGCTGTTTTTT; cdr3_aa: CASSPRLTGNTGELFF
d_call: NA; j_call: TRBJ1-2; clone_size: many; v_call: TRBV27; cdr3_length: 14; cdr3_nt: TGTGCCAGCAGTTTATCGCTGGCAGCCCTGGGCTACACCTTC; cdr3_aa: CASSLSLAALGYTF
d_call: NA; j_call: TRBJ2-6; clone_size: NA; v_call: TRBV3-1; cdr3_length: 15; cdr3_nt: TGTGCCAGCAGCCGATCAGATACTGGGGCCAACGTCCTGACTTTC; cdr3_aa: CASSRSDTGANVLTF
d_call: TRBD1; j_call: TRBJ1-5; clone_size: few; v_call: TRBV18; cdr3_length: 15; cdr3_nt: TGTGCCAGCTCAATGACAGGGAATAGCAATCAGCCCCAGCATTTT; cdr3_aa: CASSMTGNSNQPQHF
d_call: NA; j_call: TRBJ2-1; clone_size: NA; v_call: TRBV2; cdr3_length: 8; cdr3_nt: TGTGCCAGCAGTAAGGAGTTCTTC; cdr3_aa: CASSKEFF
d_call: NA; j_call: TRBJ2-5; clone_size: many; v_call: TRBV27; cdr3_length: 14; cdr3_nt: TGTGCCAGCAAAACTACCAGCGGCCAAGAGACCCAGTACTTC; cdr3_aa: CASKTTSGQETQYF
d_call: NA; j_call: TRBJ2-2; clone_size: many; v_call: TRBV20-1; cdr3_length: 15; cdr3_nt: TGCAGTGCTAGAGCGAGGGACGATAGGACCGGGGAGCTGTTTTTT; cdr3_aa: CSARARDDRTGELFF
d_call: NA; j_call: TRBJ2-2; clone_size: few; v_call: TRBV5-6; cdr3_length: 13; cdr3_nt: TGTGCCAGCAGCTTCGGGGTCCCCGGGGAGCTGTTTTTT; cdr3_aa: CASSFGVPGELFF
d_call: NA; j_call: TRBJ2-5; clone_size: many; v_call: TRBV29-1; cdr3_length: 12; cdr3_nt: TGCAGCGTTCCAGGGCTAGGGGAGACCCAGTACTTC; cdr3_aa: CSVPGLGETQYF
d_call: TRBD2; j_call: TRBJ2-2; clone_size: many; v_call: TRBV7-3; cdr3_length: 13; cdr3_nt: TGTGCCAGCAGCTTGGGTAGCGGGGGGGAGCTGTTTTTT; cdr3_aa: CASSLGSGGELFF
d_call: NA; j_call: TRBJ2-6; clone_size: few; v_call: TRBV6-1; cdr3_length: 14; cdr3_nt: TGTGCCAGCAAAACGACCTCTGGGGCCAACGTCCTGACTTTC; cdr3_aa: CASKTTSGANVLTF
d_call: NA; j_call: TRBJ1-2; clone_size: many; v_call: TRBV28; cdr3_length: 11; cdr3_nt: TGTGCCAGCAGTTTAGGGCGAGGCTACACCTTC; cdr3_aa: CASSLGRGYTF
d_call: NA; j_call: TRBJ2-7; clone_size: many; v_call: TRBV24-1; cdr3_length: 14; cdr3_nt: TGTGCCACCAGTGAGCGACAGTACCCGGCGGGGCAGTACTTC; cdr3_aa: CATSERQYPAGQYF
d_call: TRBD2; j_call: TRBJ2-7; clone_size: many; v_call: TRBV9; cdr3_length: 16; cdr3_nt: TGTGCCAGCAGCGTAGTTCCCGGACTAGCGGTTTACGAGCAGTACTTC; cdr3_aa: CASSVVPGLAVYEQYF
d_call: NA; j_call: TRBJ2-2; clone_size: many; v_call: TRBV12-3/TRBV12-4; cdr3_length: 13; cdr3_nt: TGTGCCAGCAGTTTAGGGGGGAACGGGGAGCTGTTTTTT; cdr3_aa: CASSLGGNGELFF
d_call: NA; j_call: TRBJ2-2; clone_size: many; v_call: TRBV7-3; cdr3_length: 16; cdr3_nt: TGTGCCAGCAGCACGTCCGGGACTTACAACACCGGGGAGCTGTTTTTT; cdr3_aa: CASSTSGTYNTGELFF
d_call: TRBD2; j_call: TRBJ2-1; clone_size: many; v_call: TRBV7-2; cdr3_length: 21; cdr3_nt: TGTGCCAGCAGCGCCCTTGGGTCTAGCGGGAGCTTACGAAGCTCCTACAATGAGCAGTTCTTC; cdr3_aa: CASSALGSSGSLRSSYNEQFF
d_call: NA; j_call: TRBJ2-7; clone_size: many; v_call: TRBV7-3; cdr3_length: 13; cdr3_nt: TGTGCCAGCAGCTTAGGGCTTTTGGGCGAGCAGTACTTC; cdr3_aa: CASSLGLLGEQYF
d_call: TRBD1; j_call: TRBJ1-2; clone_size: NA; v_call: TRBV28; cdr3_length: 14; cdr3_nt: TGTGCCAGCAGTTTCGAGGGACAGATCCCTGGCTACACCTTC; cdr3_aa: CASSFEGQIPGYTF
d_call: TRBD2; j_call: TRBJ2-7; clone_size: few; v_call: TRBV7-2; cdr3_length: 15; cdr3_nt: TGTGCCAGCAGCTTAGTCGGCGGGAGAGACTACGAGCAGTACTTC; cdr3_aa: CASSLVGGRDYEQYF
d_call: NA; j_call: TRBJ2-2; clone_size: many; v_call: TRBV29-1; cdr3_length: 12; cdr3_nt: TGCAGCGTGAACGAGAACACCGGGGAGCTGTTTTTT; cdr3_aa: CSVNENTGELFF
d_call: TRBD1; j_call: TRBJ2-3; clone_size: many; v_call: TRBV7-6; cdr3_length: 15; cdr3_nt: TGTGCCAGCAGCTCGACCGGGACAGGTTGGGATACGCAGTATTTT; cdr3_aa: CASSSTGTGWDTQYF
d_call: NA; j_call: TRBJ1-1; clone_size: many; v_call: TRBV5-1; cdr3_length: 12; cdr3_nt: TGCGCCAGCATAGGGGAAGGCACTGAAGCTTTCTTT; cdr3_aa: CASIGEGTEAFF
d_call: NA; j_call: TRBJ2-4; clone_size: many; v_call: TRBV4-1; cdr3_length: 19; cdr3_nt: TGCGCCAGCAGCTACCAGTTCGGGGCGGGACAAGAAGCCAAAAACATTCAGTACTTC; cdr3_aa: CASSYQFGAGQEAKNIQYF
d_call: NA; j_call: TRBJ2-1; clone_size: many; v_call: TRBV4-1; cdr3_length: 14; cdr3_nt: TGCGCCAGCAGCCCCGAGGGGGGCTACAATGAGCAGTTCTTC; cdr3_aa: CASSPEGGYNEQFF
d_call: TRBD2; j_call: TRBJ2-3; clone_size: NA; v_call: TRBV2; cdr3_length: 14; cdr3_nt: TGTGCCAGTCCGACTAGCGGGGGTGTGGATACGCAGTATTTT; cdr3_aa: CASPTSGGVDTQYF
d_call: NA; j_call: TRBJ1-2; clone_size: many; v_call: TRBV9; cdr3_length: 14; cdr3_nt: TGTGCCAGCAGCGTAGCGATGGGAATCTATGGCTACACCTTC; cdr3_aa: CASSVAMGIYGYTF
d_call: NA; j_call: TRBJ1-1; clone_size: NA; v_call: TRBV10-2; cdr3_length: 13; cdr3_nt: TGCGCCAGCACCCGCAGGGCGGACACTGAAGCTTTCTTT; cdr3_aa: CASTRRADTEAFF
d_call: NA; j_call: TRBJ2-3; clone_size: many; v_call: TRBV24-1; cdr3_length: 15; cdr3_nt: TGTGCCACTGAGACGACAGCTTCTAGCACAGATACGCAGTATTTT; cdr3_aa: CATETTASSTDTQYF
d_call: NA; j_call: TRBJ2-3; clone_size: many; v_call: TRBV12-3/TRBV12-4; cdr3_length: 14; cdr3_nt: TGTGCCAGCAGTTTCATGGTTCCCACAGATACGCAGTATTTT; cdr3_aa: CASSFMVPTDTQYF
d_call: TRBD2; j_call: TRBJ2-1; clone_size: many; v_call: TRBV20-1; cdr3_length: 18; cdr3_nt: TGCAGTGCTAGAGCCCTATCTAGCGGGGGGGCCAGGTGGGATGAGCAGTTCTTC; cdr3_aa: CSARALSSGGARWDEQFF
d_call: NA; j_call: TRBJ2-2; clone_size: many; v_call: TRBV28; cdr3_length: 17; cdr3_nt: TGTGCCAGCAGTCGCCGAACCGGGACCAGAAGCACCGGGGAGCTGTTTTTT; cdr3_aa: CASSRRTGTRSTGELFF
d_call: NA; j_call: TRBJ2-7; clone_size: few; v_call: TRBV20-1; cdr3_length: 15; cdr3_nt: TGCAGTGCTAGGGTAAACCCAGGACAGTTCCACGAGCAGTACTTC; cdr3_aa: CSARVNPGQFHEQYF
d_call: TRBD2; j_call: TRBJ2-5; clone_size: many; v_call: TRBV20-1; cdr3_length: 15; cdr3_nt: TGCAGTGCTAGAGGGACTAGCGGGACGTGGGAGACCCAGTACTTC; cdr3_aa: CSARGTSGTWETQYF
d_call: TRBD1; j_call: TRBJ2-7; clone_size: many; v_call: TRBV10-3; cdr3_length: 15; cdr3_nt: TGTGCCATCAGTGAGTACACAGGGGACTCCTACGAGCAGTACTTC; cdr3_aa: CAISEYTGDSYEQYF
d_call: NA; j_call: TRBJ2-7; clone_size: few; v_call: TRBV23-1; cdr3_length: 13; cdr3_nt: TGCGCCAGCAGTCGCGCAGGGAACTACGAGCAGTACTTC; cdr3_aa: CASSRAGNYEQYF